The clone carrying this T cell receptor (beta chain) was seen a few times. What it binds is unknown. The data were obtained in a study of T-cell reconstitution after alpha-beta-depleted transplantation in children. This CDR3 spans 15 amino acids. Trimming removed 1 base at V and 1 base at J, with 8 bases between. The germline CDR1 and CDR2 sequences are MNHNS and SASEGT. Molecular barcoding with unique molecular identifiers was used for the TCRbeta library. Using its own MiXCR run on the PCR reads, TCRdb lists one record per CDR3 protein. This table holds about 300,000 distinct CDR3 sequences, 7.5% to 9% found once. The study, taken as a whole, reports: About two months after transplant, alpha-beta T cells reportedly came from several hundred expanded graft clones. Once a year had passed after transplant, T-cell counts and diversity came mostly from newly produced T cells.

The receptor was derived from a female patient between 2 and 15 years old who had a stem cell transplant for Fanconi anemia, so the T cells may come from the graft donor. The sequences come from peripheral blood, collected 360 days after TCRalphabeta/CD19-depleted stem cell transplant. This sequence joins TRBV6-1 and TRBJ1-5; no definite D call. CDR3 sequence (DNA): TGTGCCAGCAGTGAAGGGAGGGTGAGCAATCAGCCCCAGCATTTT. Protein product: CASSEGRVSNQPQHF.